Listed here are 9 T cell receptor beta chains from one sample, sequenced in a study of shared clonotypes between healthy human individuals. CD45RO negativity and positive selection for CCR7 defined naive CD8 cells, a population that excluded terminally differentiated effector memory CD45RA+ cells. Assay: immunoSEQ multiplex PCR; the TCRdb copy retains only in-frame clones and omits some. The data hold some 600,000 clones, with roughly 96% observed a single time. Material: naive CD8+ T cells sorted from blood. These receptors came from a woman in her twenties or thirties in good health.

CDR3: CASSYLTGKETQYF. The CDR3 DNA reads as TGTGCCAGCAGTTACTTGACAGGGAAGGAGACCCAGTACTTC. The chain couples TRBV6-5 to TRBJ2-5; 7 bases match TRBD1. The CDR3 contains 14 residues. Trimming at V came to 1 base and at J to 5 bases, leaving 4 bases not matched to a gene. Per the germline V gene, CDR1 is MNHEY and CDR2 is SVGAGI.

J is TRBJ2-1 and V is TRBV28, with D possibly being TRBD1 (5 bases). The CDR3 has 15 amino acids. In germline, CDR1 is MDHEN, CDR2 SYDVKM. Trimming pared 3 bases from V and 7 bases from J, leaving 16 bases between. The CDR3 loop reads CASSFDSRGGNEQFF. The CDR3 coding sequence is TGTGCCAGCAGTTTCGACAGTCGAGGTGGAAATGAGCAGTTCTTC.

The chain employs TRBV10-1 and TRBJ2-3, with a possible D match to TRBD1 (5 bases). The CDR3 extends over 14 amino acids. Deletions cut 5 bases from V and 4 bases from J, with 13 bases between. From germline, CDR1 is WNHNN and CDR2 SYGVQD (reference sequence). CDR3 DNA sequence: TGCGCCAGCAGTCATTTCAGGGCGGCAGATACGCAGTATTTT. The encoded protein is CASSHFRAADTQYF.

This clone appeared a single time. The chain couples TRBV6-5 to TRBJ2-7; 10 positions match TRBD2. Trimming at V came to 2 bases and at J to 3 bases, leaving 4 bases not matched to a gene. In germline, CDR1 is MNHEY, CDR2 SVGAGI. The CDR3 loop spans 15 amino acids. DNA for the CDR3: TGTGCCAGCAGTTACGCTAGCGGGAGTTTCTACGAGCAGTACTTC. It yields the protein CASSYASGSFYEQYF.

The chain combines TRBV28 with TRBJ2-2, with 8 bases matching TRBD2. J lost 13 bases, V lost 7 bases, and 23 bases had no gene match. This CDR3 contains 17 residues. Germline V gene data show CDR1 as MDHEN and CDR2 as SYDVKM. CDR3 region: CASTGTSESGELLGLFF. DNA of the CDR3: TGTGCCAGCACGGGGACTAGTGAATCCGGGGAGCTGTTGGGGCTGTTTTTT.

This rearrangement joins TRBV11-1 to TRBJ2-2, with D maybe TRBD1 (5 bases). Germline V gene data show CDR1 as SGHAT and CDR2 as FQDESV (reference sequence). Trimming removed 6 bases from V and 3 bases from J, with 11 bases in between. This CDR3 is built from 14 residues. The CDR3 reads CASRPGLYTGELFF. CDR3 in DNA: TGTGCCAGCAGACCAGGGCTGTACACCGGGGAGCTGTTTTTT.

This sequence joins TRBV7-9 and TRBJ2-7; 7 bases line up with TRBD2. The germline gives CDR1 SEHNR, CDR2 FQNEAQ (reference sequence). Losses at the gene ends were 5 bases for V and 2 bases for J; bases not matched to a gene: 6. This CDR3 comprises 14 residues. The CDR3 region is CASSHLAVAYEQYF. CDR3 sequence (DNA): TGTGCCAGCAGCCATCTAGCGGTCGCCTACGAGCAGTACTTC.

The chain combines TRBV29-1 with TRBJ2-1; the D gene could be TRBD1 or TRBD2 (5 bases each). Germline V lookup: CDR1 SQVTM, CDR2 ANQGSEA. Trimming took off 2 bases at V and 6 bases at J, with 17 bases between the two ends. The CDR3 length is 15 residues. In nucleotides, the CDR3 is TGCAGCGTTGAACCAGGGACGGGGAGAGGCAATGAGCAGTTCTTC. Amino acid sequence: CSVEPGTGRGNEQFF.

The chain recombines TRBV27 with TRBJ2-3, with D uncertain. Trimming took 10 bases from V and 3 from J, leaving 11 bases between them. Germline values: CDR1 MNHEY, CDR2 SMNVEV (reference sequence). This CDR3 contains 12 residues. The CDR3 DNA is TGTGCCACCGCCGAGACGACAGATACGCAGTATTTT. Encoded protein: CATAETTDTQYF.